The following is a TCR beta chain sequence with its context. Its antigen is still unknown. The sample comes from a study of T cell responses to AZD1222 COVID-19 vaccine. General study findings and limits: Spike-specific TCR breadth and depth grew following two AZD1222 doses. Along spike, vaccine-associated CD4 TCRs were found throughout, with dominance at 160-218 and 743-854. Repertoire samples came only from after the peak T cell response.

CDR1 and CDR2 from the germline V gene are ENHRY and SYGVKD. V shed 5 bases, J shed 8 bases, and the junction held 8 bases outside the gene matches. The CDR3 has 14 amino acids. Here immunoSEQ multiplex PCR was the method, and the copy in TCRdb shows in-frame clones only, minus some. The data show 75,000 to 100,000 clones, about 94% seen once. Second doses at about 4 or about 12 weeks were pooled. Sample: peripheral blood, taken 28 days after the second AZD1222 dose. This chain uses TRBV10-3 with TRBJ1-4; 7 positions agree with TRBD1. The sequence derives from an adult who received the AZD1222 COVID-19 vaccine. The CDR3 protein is CAISQTGFSEKLFF. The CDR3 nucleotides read TGTGCCATCAGTCAGACAGGGTTTTCGGAAAAACTGTTTTTT.